This TCR beta chain was documented in a study of blood T cell repertoires in COVID-19. Study-level background: PBMCs, B-cell-depleted T cells, or T cells provided the cDNA or gDNA that made up the material.

The method was immunoSEQ multiplex PCR; TCRdb's version includes in-frame clones alone and lacks a portion of them. Of approximately 250,000 clones listed, roughly 79% were seen once; the top ten hold over 14%. Germline lookup yields CDR1 GTSNPN and CDR2 SVGIG (reference sequence). This CDR3 contains 13 residues. Trimming took 2 bases from V and 0 from J, leaving 6 bases between them. Sequenced input: PBMCs or T cells enriched from blood (not recorded which). The chain has TRBV30 and TRBJ2-3; no reliable D call. The TCR originated in a man in his forties who had recovered from COVID-19. In DNA form, the CDR3 reads TGTGCCTGGAGTCTAGTTAGCACAGATACGCAGTATTTT. It yields the protein CAWSLVSTDTQYF.